Following are 12 T cell receptor beta chains from one sample sequenced in a study of immune cell composition in non-small cell lung cancer. Assay used: immunoSEQ multiplex PCR; TCRdb lists only in-frame clones, some missing. This table holds about 3,400 clones, around 74% found once. Sequencing was done on a sample of lung tumor tissue. The receptors shown here come from a human donor with non-small cell lung cancer.

V gene TRBV9 combines with J gene TRBJ2-3; 10 bases fit TRBD2. Per the germline V gene, CDR1 is SGDLS and CDR2 is YYNGEE. The CDR3 contains 16 residues. J gave up 1 base and V 2 bases, and 4 bases lay outside the gene matches. In DNA form, the CDR3 reads TGTGCCAGCAGCGTTGGGACTAGCGACCGCACAGATACGCAGTATTTT. Translation: CASSVGTSDRTDTQYF.

The V and J genes are TRBV7-8 and TRBJ2-7; D not certain. Trimming cost V 0 bases and J 3 bases, with 9 bases left between them. This CDR3 is 14 amino acids long. Germline CDR1 and CDR2: SGHVS and FQNEAQ. CDR3 in amino acids: CASSLAARDYEQYF. In DNA form, the CDR3 reads TGTGCCAGCAGCTTAGCCGCCCGCGACTACGAGCAGTACTTC.

This chain joins TRBV28 and TRBJ1-6, with D unresolved. The CDR3 is 16 amino acids. The ends were cut back, 6 bases at V and 9 bases at J, with 21 bases in the middle. CDR1 MDHEN and CDR2 SYDVKM come from the germline V gene. CDR3 in DNA: TGTGCCAGCAGACCTCCTCTGGACGGTCGGGGTTCACCCCTCCACTTT. Protein product: CASRPPLDGRGSPLHF.

The chain is built from TRBV10-3 and TRBJ2-3; possibly TRBD1 for D (5 bases). CDR1 and CDR2 from the germline V gene are ENHRY and SYGVKD. V was trimmed by 4 bases and J by 3 bases, leaving 8 bases between them. CDR3 length: 13 amino acids. DNA of the CDR3: TGTGCCATCAGTGTTTCAGGGACAGATACGCAGTATTTT. This gives the protein CAISVSGTDTQYF.

V is TRBV6-6 and J is TRBJ2-5; D unresolved. Germline values: CDR1 MNHNY, CDR2 SVGAGI (reference sequence). V gave up 7 bases and J gave up 5 bases, with 14 bases separating them. The CDR3 is 13 residues long. CDR3 sequence (DNA): TGTGCCAGCACGACGTCCGAGGAGGAGACCCAGTACTTC. It translates to CASTTSEEETQYF.

The chain joins TRBV28 to TRBJ1-1; possibly TRBD1 for D (6 bases). The ends were cut back, 5 bases at V and 0 bases at J, with 19 bases in the middle. From germline, CDR1 is MDHEN and CDR2 SYDVKM. The CDR3 spans 17 residues. CDR3 DNA: TGTGCCAGCAGTCCCCCCACAGGGCCCCTCATGAACACTGAAGCTTTCTTT. As protein: CASSPPTGPLMNTEAFF.

The chain couples TRBV5-4 to TRBJ2-2, with D possibly matching TRBD1 (6 bases). From germline, CDR1 is SGHNT and CDR2 YYREEE (reference sequence). With 2 bases removed from V and 4 bases from J, the gap between germline ends came to 6 bases. The CDR3 has 13 residues. CDR3 bases: TGTGCCAGCAGCTTACAGGGCACCGGGGAGCTGTTTTTT. Translating gives CASSLQGTGELFF.

This chain uses TRBV28 with TRBJ2-4; possible D gene TRBD1, 5 bases. With 5 bases removed from V and 2 bases from J, the gap between germline ends came to 13 bases. The CDR3 loop spans 15 amino acids. Germline CDR1 and CDR2: MDHEN and SYDVKM. DNA of the CDR3: TGTGCCAGCAGTCCACAGGCCGGGTCCAAAAACATTCAGTACTTC. As protein: CASSPQAGSKNIQYF.

CDR3 loop: CASSWTGDRNQPQHF. Written as DNA, the CDR3 is TGTGCCAGTAGTTGGACAGGGGATCGGAATCAGCCCCAGCATTTT. The chain uses TRBV19 and TRBJ1-5; 9 nucleotides line up with TRBD1. V dropped 5 bases and J dropped 4; count of bases not matched to a gene: 6. This CDR3 is built from 15 residues. The germline V gene encodes CDR1 LNHDA and CDR2 SQIVND (reference sequence).

The chain combines TRBV2 with TRBJ1-2; D perhaps matches TRBD1 (6 bases). V lost 6 bases and J lost 8, with 22 bases in between. The germline gives CDR1 SNHLY, CDR2 FYNNEI. The CDR3 sequence is 15 residues long. The CDR3 loop reads CASSDKQGTSVGYTF. The CDR3 DNA is TGTGCCAGCAGCGATAAACAGGGTACCTCAGTGGGCTACACCTTC. Full variable domain (rest looked up from reference TRBV2 and TRBJ1-2): EPEVTQTPSHQVTQMGQEVILRCVPISNHLYFYWYRQILGQKVEFLVSFYNNEISEKSEIFDDQFSVERPDGSNFTLKIRSTKLEDSAMYFCASSDKQGTSVGYTFGSGTRLTVV.

This clone has a handful of counts. The chain combines TRBV5-1 with TRBJ2-7; 9 bases are a match to TRBD2. Trimming at V came to 4 bases and at J to 4 bases, leaving 6 bases not matched to a gene. Germline V gene lookup returns CDR1 SGHRS and CDR2 YFSETQ. The CDR3 has 14 amino acids. CDR3 loop: CASSKGLALYEQYF. CDR3 in DNA: TGCGCCAGCAGCAAGGGACTAGCCCTGTACGAGCAGTACTTC.

The V gene is TRBV7-2, the J gene TRBJ2-1, with a tentative D call TRBD2 (6 bases). V was clipped by 2 bases and J by 7 bases, with 15 bases between them. The CDR3 contains 15 residues. CDR1 SGHTA and CDR2 FQGNSA come from the germline V gene. For the CDR3, the DNA is TGTGCCAGCAGCTTACAGCCGGGACTTCCAAATGAGCAGTTCTTC. Its protein product is CASSLQPGLPNEQFF.